A single sample gave rise to the 8 T cell receptor beta chains below, sequenced in a study of OX40 agonist ivuxolimab in advanced cancers. TCRdb's table, derived via immunoSEQ multiplex PCR, lists solely in-frame clones and lacks some. Among about 69,000 clones listed, 90% were seen once. The sample in question was CD4+ or CD8+ T cells sorted from blood, obtained in a trial of the OX40 agonist ivuxolimab. The origin of the receptors is an adult with an advanced solid tumor such as melanoma, head and neck, liver or kidney cancer.

The J gene is TRBJ2-5, the V gene TRBV11-1, with 7 positions matching TRBD2. With 1 base clipped from V and 5 bases from J, the junction kept 10 bases outside the gene matches. The CDR3 loop spans 16 amino acids. Germline CDR1 reads SGHAT; CDR2 reads FQDESV (reference sequence). CDR3 DNA: TGTGCCAGCAGCTTAGGGGGCGGGAGACGCTGGGAGACCCAGTACTTC. Translating it yields CASSLGGGRRWETQYF.

V usage is TRBV9 and J usage is TRBJ2-2; D not resolved. The CDR3 runs 13 residues. Trimming stripped 2 bases from V and 3 bases from J, with 5 bases between. CDR1 SGDLS and CDR2 YYNGEE come from the germline V gene. In DNA, the CDR3 is TGTGCCAGCAGCGTTGTTTACACCGGGGAGCTGTTTTTT. This translates into CASSVVYTGELFF.

V gene TRBV5-1 combines with J gene TRBJ2-1, with D perhaps being TRBD1 or TRBD2 (6 bases each). This CDR3 comprises 16 residues. The ends were cut back, 4 bases at V and 0 bases at J, with 14 bases in the middle. Per germline, CDR1 SGHRS and CDR2 YFSETQ. CDR3 sequence (DNA): TGCGCCAGCAGCCCTAGGGGGGCCAGCTCCTACAATGAGCAGTTCTTC. This translates into CASSPRGASSYNEQFF.

The chain combines TRBV2 with TRBJ1-1, with no clear D. CDR3 length: 10 residues. Germline CDR1 SNHLY, CDR2 FYNNEI. Trimming left V 8 bases short and J 6 bases short, with 7 bases between. The CDR3 protein is CASHDAEAFF. The CDR3 DNA follows: TGTGCCAGCCACGACGCTGAAGCTTTCTTT.

The rearrangement uses TRBV21-1 and TRBJ2-5. TRBV21-1 is noted as a pseudogene. The CDR3 is 15 residues long. CDR3 in DNA: TGTGCCAGCAGCAAAGGGGAGAGGACACAAGAGACCCAGTACTTC. Its translation: CASSKGERTQETQYF.

The chain recombines TRBV28 with TRBJ1-1; D might be TRBD1 (5 bases). The CDR3 spans 15 residues. V gave up 2 bases and J gave up 1 base, with 11 bases separating them. Per the germline V gene, CDR1 is MDHEN and CDR2 is SYDVKM. The CDR3 protein is CASSLRAGGNTEAFF. CDR3 coding DNA: TGTGCCAGCAGTTTAAGGGCGGGGGGGAACACTGAAGCTTTCTTT.

The chain combines TRBV5-1 with TRBJ2-1; D is possibly TRBD2 (5 bases). Germline-derived CDR1 and CDR2 are SGHRS and YFSETQ. The V gene lost 5 bases and the J gene lost 0 bases, with 12 bases spanning the gap. The CDR3 sequence is 15 residues long. CDR3 in DNA: TGCGCCAGCAGACCGGGGTACAGCTCCTACAATGAGCAGTTCTTC. It encodes CASRPGYSSYNEQFF. Supplemented by reference TRBV5-1 and TRBJ2-1, the full variable domain reads KAGVTQTPRYLIKTRGQQVTLSCSPISGHRSVSWYQQTPGQGLQFLFEYFSETQRNKGNFPGRFSGRQFSNSRSEMNVSTLELGDSALYLCASRPGYSSYNEQFFGPGTRLTVL.

Written as DNA, the CDR3 is TGTGCCAGCAGTTCCTCGCTCAGGACTTATCAGCCCCAGCATTTT. Translated: CASSSSLRTYQPQHF. V is TRBV28 and J is TRBJ1-5; D gene unclear. CDR3 size: 15 residues. The V gene lost 4 bases and the J gene lost 5 bases, with 15 bases spanning the gap. CDR1 and CDR2 from the germline V gene are MDHEN and SYDVKM.